Shown below are 10 T cell receptor beta chains from a single sample sequenced in a study of cytomegalovirus exposure and HLA in healthy donors. The primer mix had 60 Vbeta and 13 Jbeta primers. Assay used: immunoSEQ multiplex PCR; TCRdb lists only in-frame clones, some missing. The table lists about 91,000 clones, approximately 78% of them singletons. The sequenced sample consisted of PBMCs. The receptors were sampled from a male donor in good health and CMV-seropositive.

This chain connects TRBV7-9 to TRBJ2-1; 10 nucleotides line up with TRBD2. This CDR3 has 17 residues. The V segment lost 7 bases and the J segment 6 bases; nucleotides outside the gene matches: 15. Per the germline V gene, CDR1 is SEHNR and CDR2 is FQNEAQ (reference sequence). This CDR3 reads CASTPRAGGQGGNEQFF. In DNA, the CDR3 is TGTGCCAGCACCCCGCGAGCGGGAGGGCAGGGTGGCAATGAGCAGTTCTTC.

The chain is built from TRBV19 and TRBJ1-2, with a weak D call TRBD1 (5 bases). V lost 5 bases, J lost 5 bases, and 12 bases lay in between. CDR1 and CDR2 (germline): LNHDA, SQIVND (reference sequence). CDR3 length: 13 amino acids. Written as DNA, the CDR3 is TGTGCCAGTAGTCCGGGACTCCAGTATGGCTACACCTTC. This codes for CASSPGLQYGYTF.

This sequence joins TRBV27 and TRBJ2-7; 9 bases are shared with TRBD1. CDR3 length: 13 amino acids. Germline V gene lookup returns CDR1 MNHEY and CDR2 SMNVEV (reference sequence). The J segment lost 3 bases and the V segment lost 6 bases, leaving 3 bases of the junction unmatched. The CDR3 nucleotides are TGTGCCAGCAGGGGGACAGGGAACTACGAGCAGTACTTC. Translating it yields CASRGTGNYEQYF.

This rearrangement joins TRBV29-1 to TRBJ1-3; the match to TRBD1 covers 9 bases. The trim removed 3 bases at V and 4 bases at J, leaving 1 base unmatched. CDR3 length: 13 residues. Per the germline V gene, CDR1 is SQVTM and CDR2 is ANQGSEA. The CDR3 is CSVEGQGGNTIYF. The CDR3 nucleotides read TGCAGCGTTGAGGGACAGGGCGGAAACACCATATATTTT.

In its sample, this clone was seen a few times. The genes are TRBV5-1 and TRBJ2-2; perhaps TRBD2 as D (5 bases). V was clipped by 0 bases and J by 6 bases, with 6 bases between them. Germline V lookup: CDR1 SGHRS, CDR2 YFSETQ. This CDR3 comprises 13 residues. In DNA form, the CDR3 reads TGCGCCAGCAGCTTGGTGGGAGCCGGGGAGCTGTTTTTT. Residues: CASSLVGAGELFF.

The gene calls are TRBV19 and TRBJ2-7, with TRBD2 matching over 8 bases. V lost 4 bases and J lost 6; bases outside the gene matches: 8. The CDR3 consists of 14 residues. Germline-derived CDR1 and CDR2 are LNHDA and SQIVND (reference sequence). The CDR3 nucleotides read TGTGCCAGTAGTAACCTCGACGGGAGGGCCGAGCAGTACTTC. This sequence encodes CASSNLDGRAEQYF.

This sequence joins TRBV5-6 and TRBJ1-3; the D is unclear. CDR1 is SGHDT and CDR2 is YYEEEE in the germline V gene. V gave up 4 bases and J gave up 4 bases, with 6 bases separating them. This CDR3 is 12 amino acids long. CDR3 coding DNA: TGTGCCAGCAGCCTGACAGGAAACACCATATATTTT. Protein product: CASSLTGNTIYF.

V is TRBV5-6 and J is TRBJ2-7, with D possibly matching TRBD2 (6 bases). This CDR3 contains 16 residues. V lost 4 bases, J lost 3 bases, and 20 bases lay in between. Germline CDR1 is SGHDT and CDR2 is YYEEEE. The CDR3 DNA sequence: TGTGCCAGCAGCCGCGATTTGGACTACCTAATCTACGAGCAGTACTTC. Its protein is CASSRDLDYLIYEQYF.

The rearrangement joins TRBV7-2 to TRBJ2-1; 9 nucleotides match TRBD2. With 5 bases clipped from V and 7 bases from J, the junction kept 3 bases outside the gene matches. Germline loops: CDR1 SGHTA, CDR2 FQGNSA. The CDR3 sequence is 13 residues long. CDR3 amino acids: CASSGRGGNEQFF. DNA for the CDR3: TGTGCCAGCAGCGGGCGGGGGGGTAATGAGCAGTTCTTC.

This clone is a singleton in its sample. J is TRBJ2-7 and V is TRBV7-9; TRBD2 agrees at 9 bases. Germline V gene sequence: CDR1 SEHNR, CDR2 FQNEAQ (reference sequence). The CDR3 sequence is 13 residues long. Germline trimming cut 8 bases from V and 3 bases from J; bases unmatched to any gene: 5. As DNA, the CDR3 is TGTGCCAGCGGTAGCGGGGGTCTCTACGAGCAGTACGTC. This sequence encodes CASGSGGLYEQYV.